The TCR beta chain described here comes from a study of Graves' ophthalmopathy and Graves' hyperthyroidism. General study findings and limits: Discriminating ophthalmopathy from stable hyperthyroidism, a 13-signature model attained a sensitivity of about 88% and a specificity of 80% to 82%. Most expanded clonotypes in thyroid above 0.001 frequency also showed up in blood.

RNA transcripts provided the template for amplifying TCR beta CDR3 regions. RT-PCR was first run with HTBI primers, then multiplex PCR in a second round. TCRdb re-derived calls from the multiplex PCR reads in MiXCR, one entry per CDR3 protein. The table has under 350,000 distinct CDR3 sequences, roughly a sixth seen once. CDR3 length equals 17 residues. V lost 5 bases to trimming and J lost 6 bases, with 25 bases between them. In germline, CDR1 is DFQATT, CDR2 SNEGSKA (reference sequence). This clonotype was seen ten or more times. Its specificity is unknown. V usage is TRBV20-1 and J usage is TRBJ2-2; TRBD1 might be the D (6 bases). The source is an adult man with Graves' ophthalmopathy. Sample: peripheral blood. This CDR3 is CSAYLVTGQLLSGELFF. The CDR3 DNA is TGCAGTGCTTACCTAGTGACGGGACAACTATTATCCGGGGAGCTGTTTTTT.